One sample yielded the 18 T cell receptor beta chains listed below, sequenced in a study of glioma-infiltrating T cells. TCR alpha and beta CDR3 regions were amplified from RNA using iRepertoire nested multiplex PCR. TCRdb fed the multiplex PCR reads into MiXCR, producing one record per CDR3 protein. The sample contains about 200,000 distinct CDR3 sequences, roughly 32% of which appear only once. Sequenced sample: glioma tissue, nonneoplastic brain tissue, or PBMCs (not recorded which). The receptor source for this set is a human donor with low-grade glioma or glioblastoma, undergoing nonglioma brain surgery, or in good health (not recorded which).

With respect to this clonotype: One end of the junction varies from germline; a read error may be responsible. The CDR3 reads CDSGTITDTQYF. The CDR3 DNA is TGTGACAGCGGGACGATAACAGATACGCAGTATTTT. The J gene is TRBJ2-3, the V gene TRBV27, with 7 bases identical to TRBD2. Germline assignment: CDR1 MNHEY and CDR2 SMNVEV (reference sequence). The CDR3 spans 12 residues.

With regard to this clonotype: One end of the junction is discordant with germline, which a read error may explain. The chain links TRBV4-2 to TRBJ1-1; 7 bases align to TRBD1. The germline CDR1 and CDR2 sequences are LGHNA and YNFKEQ. This CDR3 is built from 15 residues. Here the CDR3 DNA reads TGTGTCAGCAGCCAACCGGGACAGCGGAACACTGAAGCTTTCTTT. Translation gives CVSSQPGQRNTEAFF.

This clonotype was observed at least ten times. The chain combines TRBV12-3 or TRBV12-4 with TRBJ1-2, with D unclear. The CDR3 runs to 12 residues. V lost 1 base to trimming and J lost 4 bases, with 4 bases between them. CDR3 sequence reads: CASSLELYGYTF. The CDR3 DNA follows: TGTGCCAGCAGTTTAGAACTCTATGGCTACACCTTC.

This clonotype was seen a few times. The V and J genes are TRBV24-1 and TRBJ2-1; D is undetermined. The CDR3 loop spans 13 amino acids. V lost 2 bases and J lost 6, with 7 bases in between. CDR1 and CDR2 (germline): KGHDR, SFDVKD. The DNA of the CDR3 is TGTGCCACCAGTGATTCGTGGGGCAATGAGCAGTTCTTC. It translates to CATSDSWGNEQFF.

In this sample, this clonotype turned up many times. The genes are TRBV20-1 and TRBJ1-5; TRBD1 matches at 7 bases. The CDR3 runs 17 residues. Germline CDR1 and CDR2: DFQATT and SNEGSKA (reference sequence). V shed 3 bases and J 1 base; nucleotides not matched to a gene: 12. CDR3 DNA sequence: TGCAGTGCTAGTGGGTACAGGGCAGGGGGGAGCAATCAGCCCCAGCATTTT. It specifies CSASGYRAGGSNQPQHF.

On this clonotype: Given the absence of the conserved phenylalanine or tryptophan at the CDR3 end, a read error is likely. The V call is TRBV6-1, the J call TRBJ2-1, with TRBD2 identical over 9 bases. The trim removed 6 bases at V and 8 bases at J, leaving 11 bases unmatched. From germline, CDR1 is MNHNS and CDR2 SASEGT. The CDR3 is 15 amino acids. The CDR3 nucleotides read TGTGCCAGCAGCTCCGGGACTAGCCTCGGACATGAGCAGTTCCTC. This codes for CASSSGTSLGHEQFL.

The V and J genes are TRBV25-1 and TRBJ1-1; possible D gene TRBD1, 5 bases. Germline V gene sequence: CDR1 MGHDK, CDR2 SYGVNS. The CDR3 consists of 18 residues. V shed 0 bases and J shed 6 bases, with 23 bases lying between them. As DNA, the CDR3 is TGTGCCAGCAGTGAATATCCGGGAGGGGCAGGCATCGTCGCTGAAGCTTTCTTT. Amino acid sequence: CASSEYPGGAGIVAEAFF.

A note on this clonotype: Without the conserved terminal phenylalanine or tryptophan, this CDR3 likely stems from a read error. CDR3 sequence reads: CALTGRGPETQYC. The DNA of the CDR3 is TGTGCCCTCACCGGGAGGGGACCAGAGACCCAGTACTGC. This chain uses TRBV3-1 with TRBJ2-5, with 8 bases aligning to TRBD2. Germline CDR1 LGHDT, CDR2 YNNKEL (reference sequence). With 11 bases clipped from V and 4 bases from J, the junction kept 9 bases outside the gene matches. The CDR3 is 13 residues long.

This clonotype appeared many times. This chain links TRBV28 with TRBJ1-3; possible D gene TRBD1, 5 bases. V lost 2 bases and J lost 0, with 17 bases in between. The CDR3 contains 18 residues. CDR1 is MDHEN, CDR2 SYDVKM, per germline. CDR3 nucleotides: TGTGCCAGCAGTTTAGGGGAGGGACTCCCGATCTCTGGAAACACCATATATTTT. Amino acids: CASSLGEGLPISGNTIYF.

The chain employs TRBV11-2 and TRBJ2-7; D uncertain. CDR1 SGHAT and CDR2 FQNNGV come from the germline V gene. CDR3 length: 14 residues. Trimming removed 3 bases from V and 2 bases from J, with 11 bases in between. For the CDR3, the DNA is TGTGCCAGCAGCTTTATTCCTCAGACCTACGAGCAGTACTTC. Its protein product is CASSFIPQTYEQYF.

This clonotype was counted many times. This chain joins TRBV7-8 and TRBJ1-2; D is undetermined. Trimming cost V 5 bases and J 8 bases, with 24 bases left between them. The CDR3 is 16 residues long. Germline V gives CDR1 SGHVS, CDR2 FQNEAQ. CDR3 in DNA: TGTGCCAGCAGCCCCCCCCGGATCCAGTCAAGGTCGGGCTACACCTTC. Its protein is CASSPPRIQSRSGYTF.

Note on this clonotype: This sequence may be a read error, since a much larger clone differs from it by one base. The chain couples TRBV7-2 to TRBJ2-4; D remains ambiguous. Per germline, CDR1 SGHTA and CDR2 FQGNSA. This CDR3 contains 14 residues. Trimming removed 4 bases from V and 3 bases from J, with 10 bases in between. The CDR3 DNA sequence: TGTGCCAGCAGCTCACCGGACCGCAAAAACATTCAGTACTTC. It yields the protein CASSSPDRKNIQYF.

The J gene is TRBJ1-2, the V gene TRBV30; D remains ambiguous. CDR1 GTSNPN and CDR2 SVGIG come from the germline V gene (reference sequence). V dropped 2 bases and J dropped 8 bases, with 6 bases sitting between them. The CDR3 spans 10 residues. The CDR3 loop reads CAWSPGGYTF. CDR3 sequence (DNA): TGTGCCTGGAGTCCCGGGGGCTACACCTTC.

About this clonotype itself: One end of the junction fails to match germline, which may point to a read error. The J gene is TRBJ2-1, the V gene TRBV2; 9 positions agree with TRBD2. Germline values: CDR1 SNHLY, CDR2 FYNNEI. This CDR3 is built from 13 residues. The CDR3 spells CASGTSFYNKQFF. CDR3 bases: TGTGCCAGCGGGACTAGCTTCTACAATAAGCAGTTCTTC.

V is TRBV19 and J is TRBJ2-7; 11 positions agree with TRBD2. V dropped 4 bases and J dropped 4; count of bases not matched to a gene: 6. The CDR3 runs 15 residues. The germline CDR1 and CDR2 sequences are LNHDA and SQIVND (reference sequence). The CDR3 sequence is CASSTPLAGVYEQYF. The CDR3 coding sequence is TGTGCCAGTAGTACTCCACTAGCGGGAGTATACGAGCAGTACTTC. Full variable domain (missing parts from reference TRBV19 and TRBJ2-7): DGGITQSPKYLFRKEGQNVTLSCEQNLNHDAMYWYRQDPGQGLRLIYYSQIVNDFQKGDIAEGYSVSREKKESFPLTVTSAQKNPTAFYLCASSTPLAGVYEQYFGPGTRLTVT.

In its sample, this clonotype was seen a few times. J is TRBJ1-2 and V is TRBV29-1; no firm D call. The germline V gene encodes CDR1 SQVTM and CDR2 ANQGSEA. The ends were cut back, 5 bases at V and 7 bases at J, with 23 bases in the middle. The CDR3 consists of 15 residues. The DNA of the CDR3 is TGCAGCGTTTTTATACCAGGATCTCTCGTAGGTGGCTACACCTTC. It codes for CSVFIPGSLVGGYTF.

The table lists this clonotype with many counts. The rearrangement uses TRBV3-1 and TRBJ2-1; no clear D. From germline, CDR1 is LGHDT and CDR2 YNNKEL (reference sequence). Trimming took off 1 base at V and 12 bases at J, with 7 bases between the two ends. This CDR3 is 11 amino acids long. In nucleotides, the CDR3 is TGTGCCAGCAGCCAAGTGGGTGTGCAGTTCTTC. Residues: CASSQVGVQFF.

The table lists this clonotype with many counts. V usage is TRBV6-5 and J usage is TRBJ2-1, with 11 bases matching TRBD2. V gave up 2 bases and J gave up 7 bases; unmatched junction bases: 4. Germline V gene lookup returns CDR1 MNHEY and CDR2 SVGAGI. The CDR3 length is 15 residues. The CDR3, as DNA: TGTGCCAGCAGTTACCGAGCTAGCGGGAGGAATGAGCAGTTCTTC. Protein product: CASSYRASGRNEQFF.